This T cell receptor beta chain was found in a study of regulatory T cells in long-lasting Graves disease. Study-level points and caveats: Newly diagnosed Graves' patients had higher TCR diversity than persistent ones. When disease was persistent, TRBV28, TRBJ1-2 and TRBJ2-5 were the favored segments.

Points on this clonotype: What it binds is not known.

Time point of the sample: newly diagnosed GD, antithyroid drugs for less than 3 months. RNA extracted from PBMCs served as the sequencing template. Those enrolled as patients came out of an endocrinology department in Xi'an, China. Sequencing libraries for TCR beta were prepared with iRepertoire HTBI primers and Arm-PCR of CDR3 regions. TCRdb ran MiXCR on the multiplex PCR reads and lists one entry per CDR3 protein. The sample has about 430,000 distinct CDR3 sequences, about 15% seen once. CDR1 and CDR2 (germline): LNHNV, YYDKDF (reference sequence). This CDR3 is built from 14 residues. V dropped 0 bases and J dropped 3 bases, with 8 bases sitting between them. The sample was also reused in another study, on T cells in Graves' hyperthyroidism and ophthalmopathy.

The specimen comprised peripheral blood mononuclear cells (PBMCs), sampled at new diagnosis, from a patient treated with antithyroid drugs. The receptor was derived from a woman aged 40 to 50 with Graves disease. This chain connects TRBV15 to TRBJ1-1; D is unresolved. This chain's CDR3 is CATSRDRGYTEAFF. CDR3 in DNA: TGTGCCACCAGCAGAGATCGCGGTTACACTGAAGCTTTCTTT.